The clone carrying this TCR beta chain was recorded only once. Antigen specificity is unknown. This sample is drawn from a study of T cell responses to AZD1222 COVID-19 vaccine. V lost 7 bases, J lost 4 bases, and 9 bases stayed unmatched. There are 15 residues in the CDR3. Germline loops: CDR1 SEHNR, CDR2 FQNEAQ (reference sequence). Whole-study results and caveats: The donor cohort was predominantly white British with a female majority, and clonal diversity may have been underestimated. Breadth and depth of Spike-specific TCRs rose after two AZD1222 doses. There were repertoire samples only from the period after the peak T cell response.

The table came from immunoSEQ multiplex PCR; TCRdb's copy has only in-frame clones and leaves some out. Among approximately 90,000 clones listed, around nine tenths were seen once. Sequences were derived from peripheral blood, sampled on day 0 of AZD1222 vaccination. The origin of this receptor is an adult in good health. This sequence joins TRBV7-9 and TRBJ2-1; 8 positions agree with TRBD2. The CDR3 sequence is CASTKGSGGYNEQFF. CDR3 nucleotides: TGTGCCAGCACCAAGGGGTCGGGAGGGTACAATGAGCAGTTCTTC.